These T cell receptor beta chains were read from a single sample in a study of blood T cell repertoires in COVID-19. This table comes from immunoSEQ multiplex PCR, and its TCRdb copy is limited to in-frame clones, with some not included. Of more than 100,000 clones listed, about 79% were seen once; the top ten hold under 3%. Sample: peripheral blood. The origin of the receptors is a man in his sixties or seventies with acute or convalescent COVID-19. CDR3s include the opening cysteine and the closing phenylalanine or tryptophan. A D gene is named only where the DNA matches it firmly. Only some rows state a clone size, as once, few, many or a class for expanded clones.

v_call	clone_size	j_call	d_call	cdr3_nt	cdr3_aa
TRBV5-4	.	TRBJ2-7	.	TGTGCCAGCAGCTTGGTCGGTCCCATGATCTACGAGCAGTACTTC	CASSLVGPMIYEQYF
TRBV24-1	.	TRBJ1-5	TRBD1	TGTGCCACACAGGGGGCTGGTCAGCCCCAGCATTTT	CATQGAGQPQHF
TRBV7-3	.	TRBJ1-2	TRBD1	TGTGCCAGCAGCCCGACAGGGGGCTATAGTGGCTACACCTTC	CASSPTGGYSGYTF
TRBV6-5	few	TRBJ1-1	TRBD1	TGTGCCAGCAGTTGGGCAGGGGGTGGCCACACTGAAGCTTTCTTT	CASSWAGGGHTEAFF
TRBV4-2	.	TRBJ2-1	TRBD2	TGTGCCAGCAGCCAAGACACTAGCGGGGGGGCACTCAATGAGCAGTTCTTC	CASSQDTSGGALNEQFF
TRBV29-1	few	TRBJ1-2	.	TGCATCTGCCGGGACACGGCCTATGGCTACACCTTC	CICRDTAYGYTF
TRBV3-1/TRBV3-2	few	TRBJ1-1	.	TGTGCCAGCAGCCAGGGGGGACCGGACACTGAAGCTTTCTTT	CASSQGGPDTEAFF
TRBV6-4	.	TRBJ1-6	TRBD1	TGTGCCAGCAGTCGGGAAGGAGGACAGGGGGCTTATAATTCACCCCTCCACTTT	CASSREGGQGAYNSPLHF
TRBV21-1	once	TRBJ2-2	.	TGTGCCAAACTACAGGGGGCCGGGGAGCTGTTTTTT	CAKLQGAGELFF
TRBV7-8	.	TRBJ1-2	.	TGTGCCAGCAGCGCAATGGACAGCTCAATCTATGGCTACACCTTC	CASSAMDSSIYGYTF
TRBV4-1	.	TRBJ2-7	TRBD2	TGCGCCAGCAGCCAAGAGGGACTAGCGGGGGCCTACGAGCAGTACTTC	CASSQEGLAGAYEQYF
TRBV2	.	TRBJ2-5	.	TGTGCCAGCGGCGGCGGTTTAGACTTC	CASGGGLDF
TRBV7-2	few	TRBJ2-7	TRBD1	TGTGCCAGCAGCATACTGGGACAGGGGGCTTCCTACGAGCAGTACTTC	CASSILGQGASYEQYF
TRBV4-3	.	TRBJ2-7	.	TGCGCCAGCAGCCAAGAAGGAGGCACCTACGAGCAGTACTTC	CASSQEGGTYEQYF
TRBV6-2/TRBV6-3	.	TRBJ1-1	.	TGTGCCAGCAGTAATCCCCCCTGGAACACTGAAGCTTTCTTT	CASSNPPWNTEAFF
TRBV30	.	TRBJ2-2	TRBD2	TGTGCCTGGAGGCGGGGGGGCCACGGGGAGCTGTTTTTT	CAWRRGGHGELFF
TRBV7-2	.	TRBJ2-1	TRBD2	TGTGCCAGCAGCCTAGCGGGGGGGCCTTATGAGCAGTTCTTC	CASSLAGGPYEQFF
TRBV6-1	once	TRBJ1-6	.	TGTGCCAGCAGTGAATTACCAGGGCAAGGGAATTCACCCCTCCACTTT	CASSELPGQGNSPLHF
TRBV6-2/TRBV6-3	.	TRBJ2-3	TRBD2	TGTGCCAGCAGTTACTCGCTAGCGGGGGGGCCCACAGATACGCAGTATTTT	CASSYSLAGGPTDTQYF
TRBV10-3	.	TRBJ2-7	TRBD2	TGTGCCATCAGTCGAGAGAGGTTAGTAGCGGGGGGGTTATACGAGCAGTACTTC	CAISRERLVAGGLYEQYF
TRBV6-5	few	TRBJ1-2	.	TGTGCCAGTACAGGGATCGGCAACTATGGCTACACCTTC	CASTGIGNYGYTF
TRBV7-2	few	TRBJ1-1	.	TGTGCCAGCAGCTCCCTCGGGGTGGAGAACACTGAAGCTTTCTTT	CASSSLGVENTEAFF
TRBV9	.	TRBJ1-1	.	TGTGCCAGCAGCGCTCAAGGGGGAGGGAGGACTGAAGCTTTCTTT	CASSAQGGGRTEAFF
TRBV3-1/TRBV3-2	.	TRBJ1-1	.	TGTGCCACACAGAAGAACACTGAAGCTTTCTTT	CATQKNTEAFF
TRBV19	.	TRBJ2-2	TRBD1	TGTGCCAGTAGGCGGACAGGAACCGGGGAGCTGTTTTTT	CASRRTGTGELFF
TRBV7-2	.	TRBJ2-1	TRBD1	TGTGCCAGCAGCTCAAACTCGTTGACAGGGACTGAGCAGTTCTTC	CASSSNSLTGTEQFF
TRBV9	.	TRBJ2-7	TRBD1	TGTGCCAGCAGCGCTGGGACAGGGAATAATTACGAGCAGTACTTC	CASSAGTGNNYEQYF
TRBV6-1	.	TRBJ1-6	TRBD1	TGTGCCAGCAGTGCTTTGACAGGGGATCTAAATTCACCCCTCCACTTT	CASSALTGDLNSPLHF
TRBV6-4	.	TRBJ1-1	TRBD1	TGTGCCAGCAGTGATCGACAGGGGTACTCTGTCGGAGACACTGAAGCTTTCTTT	CASSDRQGYSVGDTEAFF
TRBV7-6	.	TRBJ2-5	TRBD2	TGTGCCAGCAGCTTAGGGGCGGCTAGCGGGCCAGAGACCCAGTACTTC	CASSLGAASGPETQYF
TRBV19	once	TRBJ1-1	TRBD1	TGTGCCAGTAGGCCAGACAGGGTTGCCACTGAAGCTTTCTTT	CASRPDRVATEAFF
TRBV2	.	TRBJ2-1	.	TGTGCCAGCAGACCCGGGACTCAAGGTGTATTCAATGAGCAGTTCTTC	CASRPGTQGVFNEQFF
TRBV5-1	.	TRBJ1-4	.	TGCGCCAGCAGCTTGTCAGGGACTAATGAAAAACTGTTTTTT	CASSLSGTNEKLFF
TRBV18	few	TRBJ2-3	TRBD2	TGTGCCAGCTCCCCAACTAGCGGGGGGCCTTCAGATACGCAGTATTTT	CASSPTSGGPSDTQYF
TRBV9	.	TRBJ2-3	TRBD2	TGTGCCAGCAGCGTGCGACCCGGAGGGACTAGCGGGACAGATACGCAGTATTTT	CASSVRPGGTSGTDTQYF
TRBV18	.	TRBJ1-2	.	TGTGCCAGCTCAGCCGACAGCAGTTTGGGTGGCTACACCTTC	CASSADSSLGGYTF
TRBV5-1	once	TRBJ2-5	.	TGCGCCAGCAGCTTGTTTAGGAGCGAAGAGACCCAGTACTTC	CASSLFRSEETQYF
TRBV9	few	TRBJ1-1	.	TGTGCCAGCAGCGTGAGCTGGGCATCGAACACTGAAGCTTTCTTT	CASSVSWASNTEAFF
TRBV5-4	.	TRBJ2-2	TRBD2	TGTGCCAGCAGCCTAAAGCGGGGGTGGAACACCGGGGAGCTGTTTTTT	CASSLKRGWNTGELFF
TRBV6-2/TRBV6-3	.	TRBJ2-1	TRBD2	TGTGCCAGCAGTTACTTTCGACTAGCGGGGGACAATGAGCAGTTCTTC	CASSYFRLAGDNEQFF
TRBV23-1	.	TRBJ1-5	.	TGCGCCAGCGCTAAACCCCGGGGGGTTAGCAATCAGCCCCAGCATTTT	CASAKPRGVSNQPQHF
TRBV29-1	.	TRBJ2-7	.	TGCAGCGTTTTGCTCCCTACCTACGAGCAGTACTTC	CSVLLPTYEQYF
TRBV7-3	.	TRBJ1-2	.	TGTGCCAGCAGCTTAGGGCAGCGGGTACTGGGTGGCTACACCTTC	CASSLGQRVLGGYTF
TRBV7-9	.	TRBJ1-2	.	TGTGCCAGCAGCCTGGGGGGGCAGATATATGGCTACACCTTC	CASSLGGQIYGYTF
TRBV6-5	once	TRBJ1-1	TRBD1	TGTGCCAGCAGTTACTTCCAGGGGGGCGCAGGCACTGAAGCTTTCTTT	CASSYFQGGAGTEAFF
TRBV7-3	.	TRBJ2-7	.	TGTGCCAGCAGCTTAGGGAGACTAGGACGCAACGAGCAGTACTTC	CASSLGRLGRNEQYF
TRBV7-9	.	TRBJ2-5	.	TGTGCCAGCAGCATGAGACAGACTCGGATAGAGACCCAGTACTTC	CASSMRQTRIETQYF
TRBV5-1	.	TRBJ2-3	TRBD2	TGCGCCAGCCTCGCGGGTGCTAGCGGGGGGGGAGATACGCAGTATTTT	CASLAGASGGGDTQYF
TRBV7-3	.	TRBJ2-5	TRBD2	TGTGCCAGCAGCTCCACGGGGGGGCAAGAGACCCAGTACTTC	CASSSTGGQETQYF
TRBV3-1/TRBV3-2	.	TRBJ2-4	.	TGTGCCAGCAGCCCCAGGGGAGTAGACATTCAGTACTTC	CASSPRGVDIQYF
TRBV5-1	.	TRBJ2-1	TRBD1	TGCGCCAGCAGCTCTTACAGGGGTGACTACAATGAGCAGTTCTTC	CASSSYRGDYNEQFF
TRBV24-1	many	TRBJ1-3	TRBD1	TGTGCCACCAGTGATTCGGGACAGGGAAGGAACACCATATATTTT	CATSDSGQGRNTIYF
TRBV9	.	TRBJ1-4	.	TGTGCCAGCAGCGTAACTCCGAAGAGTGAAAAACTGTTTTTT	CASSVTPKSEKLFF
TRBV19	.	TRBJ1-3	TRBD1	TGTGCCAGTAGCCCGGGACAGCCCTCTGGAAACACCATATATTTT	CASSPGQPSGNTIYF
TRBV19	.	TRBJ2-3	TRBD2	TGTGCCAGTAGTCTGGGACTAGCGGCCGCCCGGGGGGCGCAGTATTTT	CASSLGLAAARGAQYF
TRBV7-2	.	TRBJ2-5	.	TGTGCCAGCAGCTTAGACTTTTCAAGAGAGACCCAGTACTTC	CASSLDFSRETQYF